The 19 T cell receptor beta chains listed next were all sequenced from one sample in a study of blood T cell repertoires in COVID-19. Data came from immunoSEQ multiplex PCR; TCRdb stores just in-frame clones and leaves some out. The sample has tens of thousands of clones; roughly two thirds are singletons. What was sequenced was peripheral blood. The receptor source for this set is a human donor in a cohort sampled during active COVID-19.

This clone was seen a few times. The chain joins TRBV7-9 to TRBJ2-3; D remains ambiguous. Per the germline V gene, CDR1 is SEHNR and CDR2 is FQNEAQ (reference sequence). This CDR3 has 13 residues. Trimming removed 6 bases from V and 4 bases from J, with 11 bases in between. In DNA, the CDR3 is TGTGCCAGCAGGGAATCTAGGCCAGATACGCAGTATTTT. As protein: CASRESRPDTQYF.

The rearrangement uses TRBV13 and TRBJ2-2; 7 bases are shared with TRBD1. The CDR3 has 16 residues. Germline V gene data show CDR1 as PRHDT and CDR2 as FYEKMQ (reference sequence). V was pared by 1 base and J by 3 bases, with 5 bases of the junction left unmatched. CDR3 sequence reads: CASSLVQGWDTGELFF. CDR3 nucleotide sequence: TGTGCCAGCAGCTTAGTACAGGGGTGGGACACCGGGGAGCTGTTTTTT.

This clone was observed a handful of times. This chain uses TRBV30 with TRBJ2-1, with D tentatively TRBD2 (7 bases). Trimming pared 6 bases from V and 5 bases from J, leaving 20 bases between. Germline assignment: CDR1 GTSNPN and CDR2 SVGIG (reference sequence). This CDR3 has 15 residues. The CDR3 DNA sequence: TGTGCCTGCGACCGCAGGGGCGGGGGTGACAATGAGCAGTTCTTC. As protein: CACDRRGGGDNEQFF.

This clone qualifies as medium-sized. The chain couples TRBV11-2 to TRBJ2-2, with a possible D match to TRBD2 (5 bases). There are 16 residues in the CDR3. Germline loops: CDR1 SGHAT, CDR2 FQNNGV. Trimming cost V 1 base and J 0 bases, with 9 bases left between them. CDR3 in amino acids: CASSLGGVANTGELFF. The CDR3 nucleotides read TGTGCCAGCAGCTTAGGGGGAGTCGCGAACACCGGGGAGCTGTTTTTT.

The V call is TRBV6-6, the J call TRBJ2-7, with 14 bases that match TRBD2. This CDR3 region has 15 residues. CDR1 MNHNY and CDR2 SVGAGI come from the germline V gene (reference sequence). V gave up 6 bases and J gave up 4 bases; unmatched junction bases: 5. DNA for the CDR3: TGTGCCAGCAGACTCGGACTAGCGGGGGGATACGAGCAGTACTTC. Translated, it gives CASRLGLAGGYEQYF.

The J gene is TRBJ1-2, the V gene TRBV5-4, with D uncertain. Germline V gives CDR1 SGHNT, CDR2 YYREEE (reference sequence). The V end was cut by 0 bases, the J end by 5 bases, with 14 bases between. There are 15 residues in the CDR3. CDR3 nucleotide sequence: TGTGCCAGCAGCTTGGTCGGAGGGAGCGGATATGGCTACACCTTC. It specifies CASSLVGGSGYGYTF.

J is TRBJ1-5 and V is TRBV27, with D tentatively TRBD1 (5 bases). V dropped 2 bases and J dropped 4 bases, with 6 bases sitting between them. The CDR3 length is 13 residues. The germline gives CDR1 MNHEY, CDR2 SMNVEV (reference sequence). CDR3 sequence (DNA): TGTGCCAGCAGTTTAAAGGGGAATCAGCCCCAGCATTTT. Amino acid sequence: CASSLKGNQPQHF.

V and J are TRBV3-1 (or the pseudogene TRBV3-2) and TRBJ2-1; D is possibly TRBD2 (5 bases). CDR1 is LGHDT, CDR2 YNNKEL, per germline (reference sequence). Trimming removed 2 bases at V and 9 bases at J, with 14 bases between. The CDR3 is 14 amino acids. CDR3 in amino acids: CASSQLDKEGEQFF. The CDR3 coding sequence is TGTGCCAGCAGCCAACTTGACAAAGAGGGTGAGCAGTTCTTC.

This clone was counted ten times or more. The CDR3 region is CASSELNLGTEKLFF. The CDR3 DNA reads as TGTGCCAGCAGTGAACTGAATCTCGGTACCGAAAAACTGTTTTTT. The chain combines TRBV2 with TRBJ1-4; no firm D call. V dropped 2 bases and J dropped 8 bases, with 15 bases sitting between them. The CDR3 consists of 15 residues. Germline V CDR1 and CDR2: SNHLY, FYNNEI.

The chain recombines TRBV19 with TRBJ1-2, with D tentatively TRBD1 (5 bases). The CDR3 sequence is 14 residues long. Trimming shortened V by 5 bases and J by 8 bases, and 18 bases separated the two germline ends. Germline lookup yields CDR1 LNHDA and CDR2 SQIVND (reference sequence). CDR3: CASSPPGLPRGYTF. CDR3 coding DNA: TGTGCCAGTAGTCCACCAGGGCTTCCACGGGGCTACACCTTC. Filled out from reference TRBV19 and TRBJ1-2, the complete variable domain reads DGGITQSPKYLFRKEGQNVTLSCEQNLNHDAMYWYRQDPGQGLRLIYYSQIVNDFQKGDIAEGYSVSREKKESFPLTVTSAQKNPTAFYLCASSPPGLPRGYTFGSGTRLTVV.

CDR3 nucleotide sequence: TGCGCCAGCAGTGAGCCCCGGGGGGGGCCGGAGACCCAGTACTTC. This encodes CASSEPRGGPETQYF. This chain uses TRBV10-2 with TRBJ2-5, with 8 bases identical to TRBD2. CDR1 and CDR2 from the germline V gene are WSHSY and SAAADI. This CDR3 is built from 15 residues. Losses at the gene ends were 2 bases for V and 5 bases for J; bases not matched to a gene: 7.

A few counts support this clone. The chain combines TRBV24-1 with TRBJ2-2; 7 nucleotides line up with TRBD1. CDR3 length: 15 amino acids. The ends lost 3 bases at V and 1 base at J; junction bases unmatched: 1. Germline lookup yields CDR1 KGHDR and CDR2 SFDVKD. CDR3 sequence: CATSDRTGNTGELFF. CDR3 in DNA: TGTGCCACCAGTGATAGGACAGGGAACACCGGGGAGCTGTTTTTT.

The V gene is TRBV15, the J gene TRBJ2-7, with TRBD2 identical over 7 bases. The CDR3 contains 17 residues. V lost 3 bases and J lost 4; bases outside the gene matches: 15. CDR1 and CDR2 from the germline V gene are LNHNV and YYDKDF (reference sequence). CDR3 protein: CATSRGGLSPKGYEQYF. The CDR3 DNA reads as TGTGCCACCAGCAGGGGGGGACTATCTCCGAAAGGGTACGAGCAGTACTTC.

J is TRBJ1-2 and V is TRBV12-3 or TRBV12-4, with 10 bases matching TRBD1. Trimming took 4 bases from V and 9 from J; bases not matched to a gene: 5. There are 13 residues in the CDR3. The CDR3 DNA follows: TGTGCCAGCAGTTCTACGGGACAGGGGCGCTACACCTTC. This gives the protein CASSSTGQGRYTF.

This chain connects TRBV7-3 to TRBJ1-1; 10 bases align to TRBD1. The CDR3 is 15 residues long. Germline assignment: CDR1 SGHTA and CDR2 FQGTGA. Trimming at V came to 4 bases and at J to 3 bases, leaving 5 bases not matched to a gene. CDR3 coding DNA: TGTGCCAGCAGCTCCACCGGGACAGGGGACACTGAAGCTTTCTTT. Its translation: CASSSTGTGDTEAFF. Supplemented by reference TRBV7-3 and TRBJ1-1, the full variable domain reads GAGVSQTPSNKVTEKGKYVELRCDPISGHTALYWYRQSLGQGPEFLIYFQGTGAADDSGLPNDRFFAVRPEGSVSTLKIQRTERGDSAVYLCASSSTGTGDTEAFFGQGTRLTVV.

The V and J genes are TRBV28 and TRBJ2-5; D might be TRBD2 (5 bases). Germline V gene lookup returns CDR1 MDHEN and CDR2 SYDVKM. The V end was cut by 3 bases, the J end by 5 bases, with 16 bases between. This CDR3 is 15 amino acids long. As DNA, the CDR3 is TGTGCCAGCAGTTTTGGAGGTGTAGTAAAGGAGACCCAGTACTTC. Translated: CASSFGGVVKETQYF. The variable domain in full, with the rest retrieved from reference TRBV28 and TRBJ2-5, is DVKVTQSSRYLVKRTGEKVFLECVQDMDHENMFWYRQDPGLGLRLIYFSYDVKMKEKGDIPEGYSVSREKKERFSLILESASTNQTSMYLCASSFGGVVKETQYFGPGTRLLVL.

The chain joins TRBV29-1 to TRBJ1-5; possible D gene TRBD1, 6 bases. The V and J ends lost 6 bases and 1 base respectively, with 19 bases between them. There are 16 residues in the CDR3. Germline assignment: CDR1 SQVTM and CDR2 ANQGSEA. CDR3 nucleotides: TGCAGCGTAAAATTCGGGGGGCCTAGAAGCAATCAGCCCCAGCATTTT. This gives the protein CSVKFGGPRSNQPQHF.

The chain recombines TRBV6-5 with TRBJ2-1; D remains unclear. Germline CDR1 is MNHEY and CDR2 is SVGAGI. V was pared by 5 bases and J by 10 bases, with 12 bases between. CDR3 length: 12 residues. The CDR3 sequence: CASSQTTGEQFF. In nucleotides, the CDR3 is TGTGCCAGCAGTCAGACGACTGGCGAGCAGTTCTTC.

The J gene is TRBJ1-4, the V gene TRBV7-2; 12 nucleotides agree with TRBD1. Germline V gene lookup returns CDR1 SGHTA and CDR2 FQGNSA. Trimming removed 6 bases from V and 8 bases from J; junction bases left unmatched: 4. The CDR3 covers 14 residues. CDR3 in amino acids: CASSFGTGGEKLFF. In DNA form, the CDR3 reads TGTGCCAGCAGTTTCGGGACAGGGGGCGAAAAACTGTTTTTT.